These T cell receptor beta chains were read from a single sample in a study of blood T cells in healthy people across ages. MiXCR, run by TCRdb on the 5' RACE reads, gives a single entry per CDR3 protein. The sample holds around 1,000,000 distinct CDR3 sequences, around 27% seen once. These data were likewise used in another study, on T cells of mothers and their children.

The material sequenced was blood. These receptors all come from a girl aged 2 to 10 in good health. CDR3s include the opening cysteine and the closing phenylalanine or tryptophan. D genes are given only for firm matches. Clone size is stated in some rows and not others, as once, few, many or a class when expanded.

TGTGCCAGCAGCGTAGAGAGGGGCGTATACAATGAGCAGTTCTTC | CASSVERGVYNEQFF | few | . | TRBJ2-1 | TRBV9
TGTGCCAGCAGTGAGGATACAGGGATGGCCAAAAACATTCAGTACTTC | CASSEDTGMAKNIQYF | . | . | TRBJ2-4 | TRBV25-1
TGCAGTGCTCAGACCTGGGAGGCCAAAAACATTCAGTACTTC | CSAQTWEAKNIQYF | . | . | TRBJ2-4 | TRBV20-1
TGTGCCATCAGTGAGTCAAAGAACATGAACACTGAAGCTTTCTTT | CAISESKNMNTEAFF | . | . | TRBJ1-1 | TRBV10-3
TGTGCCAGCAGCCAGCAGGGAAGGAGAAATGAGCAGTTCTTC | CASSQQGRRNEQFF | . | . | TRBJ2-1 | TRBV3-1
TGTGCCAGCAGTTCCAGAGACAGGAACTATGGCTACACCTTC | CASSSRDRNYGYTF | few | . | TRBJ1-2 | TRBV28
TGCAGCGTTGGCCGACAGGGTTGGCAAGAGACCCAGTACTTC | CSVGRQGWQETQYF | . | TRBD1 | TRBJ2-5 | TRBV29-1
TGTGCCAGCAAGGGACTAGCGGGAGGAAGGAAAGATACGCAGTATTTT | CASKGLAGGRKDTQYF | . | TRBD2 | TRBJ2-3 | TRBV28
TGCGCCACCAGCAGAGATCTTGGGACTAGGAGAGAGACCCAGTACTTC | CATSRDLGTRRETQYF | . | TRBD2 | TRBJ2-5 | TRBV15
TGTGCCACCAGCAGAGAAGGGACCGGGCGGGAAAAACTGTTTTTT | CATSREGTGREKLFF | . | . | TRBJ1-4 | TRBV15
TGCAGTGCTAGGAGACAGGGAGTTCCCTACGAGCAGTACTTC | CSARRQGVPYEQYF | few | TRBD1 | TRBJ2-7 | TRBV20-1
TGCGCCAGCAGCTCGACAGGGCCCACCGGGGAGCTGTTTTTT | CASSSTGPTGELFF | . | TRBD1 | TRBJ2-2 | TRBV5-1
TGCAGTGTCTTGGGGGCTAGCGGAGCCTACGAGCAGTACTTC | CSVLGASGAYEQYF | . | . | TRBJ2-7 | TRBV20-1
TGTGCCAGCAGTTACAGGCGCCCGAACTATGGCTACACCTTC | CASSYRRPNYGYTF | . | . | TRBJ1-2 | TRBV6-5
TGTGCCAGCAGTCTAAGCGGGGGTACTGAGCAGTTCTTC | CASSLSGGTEQFF | . | TRBD2 | TRBJ2-1 | TRBV7-8
TGCGCCAGCAGCCAAGGGGTCTGGGGAGGAACCACTGAAGCTTTCTTT | CASSQGVWGGTTEAFF | few | . | TRBJ1-1 | TRBV4-3
TGTGCCAGCAGTGAAGACCCTCTAGCGGGGGCTTTGAATGAGCAGTTCTTC | CASSEDPLAGALNEQFF | . | TRBD2 | TRBJ2-1 | TRBV6-1
TGTGCCAGCAGCCAAGATTCCTCGGGCTCCTACAATGAGCAGTTCTTC | CASSQDSSGSYNEQFF | many | . | TRBJ2-1 | TRBV4-2
TGTGCCAGCAGCCCTTCTCAAGGGCGCTACAATGAGCAGTTCTTC | CASSPSQGRYNEQFF | . | . | TRBJ2-1 | TRBV7-6
TGTGCCAGCAGCCAATGGGCAGGGATTCAGCCCCAGCATTTT | CASSQWAGIQPQHF | . | . | TRBJ1-5 | TRBV3-1
TGCAGTGCGATCTTGGGGATCTCCTACGAGCAGTACTTC | CSAILGISYEQYF | . | . | TRBJ2-7 | TRBV20-1
TGCGCCAGCAGCTTGAAGAGGGACAAATACTACGAGCAGTACTTC | CASSLKRDKYYEQYF | . | . | TRBJ2-7 | TRBV5-1
TGCAGCGTGACTAGCGGGGTGGGTTACGAGACCCAGTACTTC | CSVTSGVGYETQYF | . | TRBD2 | TRBJ2-5 | TRBV29-1
TGTGCCAGCTGGGACTTTCGGAATGAGCAGTTCTTC | CASWDFRNEQFF | . | . | TRBJ2-1 | TRBV19
TGCAGTGCTAGAGATCAGAGGGGAGAGACCCAGTACTTC | CSARDQRGETQYF | few | . | TRBJ2-5 | TRBV20-1
TGCAGCGTTGAAGATTTCGGCCGGGACAGCATCTATGGCTACACCTTC | CSVEDFGRDSIYGYTF | once | TRBD1 | TRBJ1-2 | TRBV29-1
TGTGCCAGCAGTGGTCCTCCAGTCGGAGGCACCGGGGAGCTGTTTTTT | CASSGPPVGGTGELFF | few | . | TRBJ2-2 | TRBV2
TGTGCCAGTCTACAACGGGAGACCCAGTACTTC | CASLQRETQYF | . | . | TRBJ2-5 | TRBV25-1
TGCAGTGCTAGACCCGGGACTAGTTACGAGCAGTACTTC | CSARPGTSYEQYF | few | TRBD2 | TRBJ2-7 | TRBV20-1
TGTGCCAGCAGTGAATTAGGACTCCGGAACACTGAAGCTTTCTTT | CASSELGLRNTEAFF | many | . | TRBJ1-1 | TRBV2
TGTGCCAGCAGCTTCCGCTTCTCAGCGTCGGGCACAGATACGCAGTATTTT | CASSFRFSASGTDTQYF | few | . | TRBJ2-3 | TRBV11-3
TGTGCCAGCAGCTCAATTAGCGGGAGGGCTTACGAGCAGTACTTC | CASSSISGRAYEQYF | . | TRBD2 | TRBJ2-7 | TRBV11-2
TGTGCCAGCAGCCAAGAATTCTATGTGGCGACCTACGAGCAGTACTTC | CASSQEFYVATYEQYF | . | . | TRBJ2-7 | TRBV3-1
TGCAGCGCCGAAACTAGCGGGGGTTTAGAGACCCAGTACTTC | CSAETSGGLETQYF | few | TRBD2 | TRBJ2-5 | TRBV20-1